Below, 18 T cell receptor beta chains from the same sample are listed, as sequenced in a study of early T cells in non-severe SARS-CoV-2 infection. One entry per CDR3 protein, called by TCRdb with MiXCR from the 5' RACE reads. This sample yields 75,000 to 90,000 distinct CDR3 sequences, of which 8.5% to 12% are seen a single time; 7% to 9% belongs to the top ten. The input for sequencing was whole blood, taken at baseline. These receptors were taken from an adult who was a healthcare worker with PCR-confirmed SARS-CoV-2 infection or an uninfected control (not recorded which).

This clonotype has only a few counts. The chain has TRBV11-2 and TRBJ2-5; TRBD2 agrees at 7 bases. This CDR3 comprises 14 residues. Losses at the gene ends were 0 bases for V and 7 bases for J; bases not matched to a gene: 5. Per germline, CDR1 SGHAT and CDR2 FQNNGV. The CDR3 spells CASSLEGGRGTQYF. The CDR3 bases are TGTGCCAGCAGCTTAGAAGGCGGGAGAGGGACCCAGTACTTC. The whole variable domain, filled in from reference TRBV11-2 and TRBJ2-5, reads EAGVAQSPRYKIIEKRQSVAFWCNPISGHATLYWYQQILGQGPKLLIQFQNNGVVDDSQLPKDRFSAERLKGVDSTLKIQPAKLEDSAVYLCASSLEGGRGTQYFGPGTRLLVL.

A few counts support this clonotype. CDR3 sequence reads: CASSPGTDTQYF. The CDR3, as DNA: TGTGCCAGCTCACCGGGCACAGATACGCAGTATTTT. The V gene is TRBV18, the J gene TRBJ2-3; D uncertain. The CDR3 has 12 amino acids. In germline, CDR1 is KGHSH, CDR2 LQKENI. V lost 3 bases and J 1 base, leaving 2 bases between the germline ends.

This sequence joins TRBV7-6 and TRBJ2-3; D gene ambiguous. The V end was cut by 3 bases, the J end by 2 bases, with 9 bases between. The CDR3 sequence is 14 residues long. Germline values: CDR1 SGHVS, CDR2 FNYEAQ. The CDR3 sequence is CASSFSGDTDTQYF. The CDR3 DNA reads as TGTGCCAGCAGCTTTTCCGGAGACACAGATACGCAGTATTTT. The variable domain in full, with the rest retrieved from reference TRBV7-6 and TRBJ2-3, is GAGVSQSPRYKVTKRGQDVALRCDPISGHVSLYWYRQALGQGPEFLTYFNYEAQQDKSGLPNDRFSAERPEGSISTLTIQRTEQRDSAMYRCASSFSGDTDTQYFGPGTRLTVL.

The chain links TRBV5-1 to TRBJ2-1; 8 bases are a match to TRBD1. Unmatched junction bases numbered 3, after V lost 3 bases and J lost 4 bases. Germline CDR1 is SGHRS and CDR2 is YFSETQ. The CDR3 contains 14 residues. The CDR3 is CASSYGQGYNEQFF. DNA for the CDR3: TGCGCCAGCAGCTACGGACAGGGTTACAATGAGCAGTTCTTC.

The sample holds a few counts of this clonotype. The rearrangement joins TRBV18 to TRBJ2-3; D is perhaps TRBD1 (6 bases). V gave up 11 bases and J gave up 0 bases, with 42 bases separating them. The CDR3 runs to 23 residues. Germline values: CDR1 KGHSH, CDR2 LQKENI. CDR3 in DNA: TGTGCCCCCGTTTCGCCTGGCCAAATGACACAGGGCGTGAAACTCTATAGCACAGATACGCAGTATTTT. Amino acids: CAPVSPGQMTQGVKLYSTDTQYF.

This clonotype showed up just a few times. The chain joins TRBV27 to TRBJ1-4, with D uncertain. This CDR3 region has 13 residues. Germline lookup yields CDR1 MNHEY and CDR2 SMNVEV (reference sequence). Trimming shortened V by 10 bases and J by 4 bases, and 13 bases separated the two germline ends. The CDR3: CATGYRSNEKLFF. CDR3 nucleotide sequence: TGTGCCACAGGATACAGAAGTAATGAAAAACTGTTTTTT.

At least ten counts were recorded for this clonotype. The CDR3: CSPQSGETQYF. The CDR3 nucleotides are TGCAGCCCCCAGAGTGGGGAGACCCAGTACTTC. The gene calls are TRBV29-1 and TRBJ2-5, with D hard to call. This CDR3 spans 11 amino acids. Germline CDR1 SQVTM, CDR2 ANQGSEA. V lost 8 bases and J lost 5, with 12 bases in between.

The chain couples TRBV10-3 to TRBJ2-7, with TRBD1 matching over 7 bases. Trimming removed 10 bases from V and 2 bases from J; junction bases left unmatched: 2. The CDR3 is 11 residues long. Germline V gene lookup returns CDR1 ENHRY and CDR2 SYGVKD. The CDR3 region has the DNA TGTGCCACCCAGGGGGCCTACGAGCAGTACTTC. This codes for CATQGAYEQYF.

Only a few counts were recorded for this clonotype. This rearrangement joins TRBV10-1 to TRBJ2-1, with 7 bases fitting TRBD2. Germline CDR1 WNHNN, CDR2 SYGVQD (reference sequence). V was clipped by 4 bases and J by 8 bases; unmatched bases: 11. The CDR3 contains 15 residues. CDR3 amino acids: CASSGFGGRVDEQFF. CDR3 DNA: TGCGCCAGCAGTGGGTTTGGCGGGAGAGTCGATGAGCAGTTCTTC.

This clonotype came up a few times. This chain joins TRBV28 and TRBJ2-4, with D unresolved. Germline-derived CDR1 and CDR2 are MDHEN and SYDVKM. Deletions cut 3 bases from V and 5 bases from J, with 11 bases between. The CDR3 consists of 14 residues. CDR3 coding DNA: TGTGCCAGCAGTTTGATAAGGGTACAAAACATTCAGTACTTC. Its translation is CASSLIRVQNIQYF.

Worth noting for this clonotype: Mismatch with germline at one junction end may stem from a read error. V gene TRBV6-4 combines with J gene TRBJ1-1; weak D call: TRBD1 (5 bases). Per germline, CDR1 MRHNA and CDR2 SNTAGT. The CDR3 has 14 amino acids. The CDR3 region is CASSPGGVNTEVFF. CDR3 nucleotides: TGTGCCAGCAGCCCGGGAGGGGTGAACACTGAAGTTTTCTTT.

This chain connects TRBV19 to TRBJ1-2; D is ambiguous. From germline, CDR1 is LNHDA and CDR2 SQIVND (reference sequence). V shed 4 bases and J shed 8 bases, with 14 bases lying between them. The CDR3 sequence is 13 residues long. The CDR3 sequence is CASSSLRLGGYTF. The CDR3 DNA reads TGTGCCAGTAGTAGCCTTAGACTGGGCGGCTACACCTTC.

The chain has TRBV18 and TRBJ2-5, with a possible D match to TRBD1 (5 bases). This CDR3 has 13 amino acids. Trimming shortened V by 8 bases and J by 1 base, and 11 bases separated the two germline ends. Looked up from germline, CDR1 is KGHSH and CDR2 is LQKENI. The CDR3 DNA is TGTGCCAGCCACAGGACACTCCAAGAGACCCAGTACTTC. Translated: CASHRTLQETQYF.

J is TRBJ2-1 and V is TRBV5-1; tentatively, D is TRBD1 or TRBD2 (5 bases each). The CDR3 runs to 14 residues. Trimming took 3 bases from V and 3 from J, leaving 10 bases between them. Germline V lookup: CDR1 SGHRS, CDR2 YFSETQ. The CDR3 coding sequence is TGCGCCAGCAGCTACGGGGCCGGCTACAATGAGCAGTTCTTC. Translation gives CASSYGAGYNEQFF.

Only a few counts were recorded for this clonotype. V gene TRBV5-4 combines with J gene TRBJ1-3; no definite D call. CDR3 size: 13 residues. Germline-derived CDR1 and CDR2 are SGHNT and YYREEE (reference sequence). V lost 1 base, J lost 7 bases, and 9 bases lay in between. CDR3 in DNA: TGTGCCAGCAGCTTGTGGAGAGACAACACCATATATTTT. Protein sequence: CASSLWRDNTIYF.

The table lists this clonotype with many counts. The CDR3 loop reads CASNVAGDSPLHF. DNA for the CDR3: TGTGCCAGCAACGTAGCCGGGGATTCACCCCTCCACTTT. The chain has TRBV2 and TRBJ1-6; the D is unclear. The CDR3 loop spans 13 amino acids. CDR1 SNHLY and CDR2 FYNNEI come from the germline V gene. V was clipped by 7 bases and J by 8 bases, with 12 bases between them.

The V call is TRBV20-1, the J call TRBJ2-5, with 8 bases that match TRBD2. Germline V gene data show CDR1 as DFQATT and CDR2 as SNEGSKA (reference sequence). The CDR3 contains 14 residues. V shed 4 bases, J shed 4 bases, and the junction held 8 bases outside the gene matches. This chain's CDR3 is CSAMRAGGGETQYF. CDR3 in DNA: TGCAGTGCTATGCGGGCGGGAGGTGGAGAGACCCAGTACTTC.

This clonotype was seen many times. The V gene is TRBV28, the J gene TRBJ1-5; D gene ambiguous. Between the trimmed V and J ends, which lost 7 bases and 6 bases, there was a span of 13 bases. This CDR3 has 13 amino acids. The germline V gene encodes CDR1 MDHEN and CDR2 SYDVKM. The CDR3 protein is CASNPREGQPQHF. The CDR3 coding sequence is TGTGCCAGCAATCCCCGGGAGGGTCAGCCCCAGCATTTT.